This is a list of T cell receptor beta chains from one sample in a study of memory CD4+ T cells and cytomegalovirus serostatus. Clones were read by immunoSEQ multiplex PCR, and TCRdb kept only the in-frame ones, dropping some. This table holds under 75,000 clones, 60% to 85% found once. The sample comprised memory CD4+ T cells from blood. The receptors here all came from an adult in good health and CMV-seronegative. Some clones in this sample may be carry-over from other donors' samples. Both conserved end residues are part of each CDR3.

CDR3: CASSLIPTGMNTEAFF
V: TRBV19
J: TRBJ1-1

CDR3: CASSLGLLRGSQETQYF
V: TRBV7-2
J: TRBJ2-5

CDR3: CATSRDRHPGQGSPLHF
V: TRBV15
J: TRBJ1-6

CDR3: CASRGKWGARWAFF
V: TRBV4-1
J: TRBJ1-1

CDR3: CASMLVSNQPQHF
V: TRBV6-1
J: TRBJ1-5

CDR3: CASSPNRNTEAFF
V: TRBV18
J: TRBJ1-1

CDR3: CASSHEGQRLPLHF
V: TRBV4-3
J: TRBJ1-6

CDR3: CASSYSNGNTGELFF
V: TRBV6-5
J: TRBJ2-2

CDR3: CASHRTGGIPLMNTEAFF
V: TRBV12-5
J: TRBJ1-1

CDR3: CASRGNDRGSEKLFF
V: TRBV6-5
J: TRBJ1-4

CDR3: CATSRSRGSTEAFF
V: TRBV15
J: TRBJ1-1

CDR3: CASSQSDIAFNEQFF
V: TRBV4-1
J: TRBJ2-1

CDR3: CASSGPGTRETQYF
V: TRBV19
J: TRBJ2-5

CDR3: CASRTPRTGSSYEQYF
V: TRBV28
J: TRBJ2-7

CDR3: CASGQDQETQYF
V: TRBV7-7
J: TRBJ2-5

CDR3: CASSNLSGRVNEQYF
V: TRBV28
J: TRBJ2-7

CDR3: CASSFMPDDTDTQYF
V: TRBV5-1
J: TRBJ2-3

CDR3: CAIGQLSGNTIYF
V: TRBV10-3
J: TRBJ1-3

CDR3: CASSLVGTGYEQYF
V: TRBV7-3
J: TRBJ2-7

CDR3: CASSLDGGRGGTEAFF
V: TRBV5-1
J: TRBJ1-1

CDR3: CASSTLTRNNNEQFF
V: TRBV28
J: TRBJ2-1

CDR3: CASSHSKGEKLFF
V: TRBV7-8
J: TRBJ1-4

CDR3: CASMRASQNTQYF
V: TRBV6-5
J: TRBJ2-3

CDR3: CASSPQGQQGNTIYF
V: TRBV6-5
J: TRBJ1-3

CDR3: CASIYSGTELFF
V: TRBV2
J: TRBJ1-4

CDR3: CSVVRDLYTEAFF
V: TRBV29-1
J: TRBJ1-1

CDR3: CASSLETGKETQYF
V: TRBV7-8
J: TRBJ2-5

CDR3: CASSGGGTGRYEQYF
V: TRBV6-1
J: TRBJ2-7

CDR3: CASSLGPAPPYQPQHF
V: TRBV7-8
J: TRBJ1-5

CDR3: CASSLPGAGYGYTF
V: TRBV28
J: TRBJ1-2

CDR3: CASSFGPTEAFF
V: TRBV5-6
J: TRBJ1-1

CDR3: CASSLGTSGGADEQFF
V: TRBV11-3
J: TRBJ2-1

CDR3: CASGRINQPQHF
V: TRBV19
J: TRBJ1-5

CDR3: CASSLRSTGGWLEDGTDTQYF
V: TRBV7-3
J: TRBJ2-3

CDR3: CASSFLGANEKLFF
V: TRBV5-8
J: TRBJ1-4

CDR3: CASTTAGGGYNEQFF
V: TRBV7-2
J: TRBJ2-1

CDR3: CASSLNQGTYGYTF
V: TRBV7-9
J: TRBJ1-2

CDR3: CASRERGGREQYF
V: TRBV11-2
J: TRBJ2-7

CDR3: CASSVADSYYGYTF
V: TRBV9
J: TRBJ1-2

CDR3: CASSSRDRVGVRSTEAFF
V: TRBV7-8
J: TRBJ1-1

CDR3: CASEKGGEGYTEAFF
V: TRBV10-2
J: TRBJ1-1

CDR3: CASSLGGFTGELFF
V: TRBV7-2
J: TRBJ2-2

CDR3: CASSLVRGMEGYTF
V: TRBV5-4
J: TRBJ1-2

CDR3: CASSMMARQPQHF
V: TRBV19
J: TRBJ1-5

CDR3: CAWSYRGRGYTF
V: TRBV30
J: TRBJ1-2

CDR3: CAITPGLAGTGELFF
V: TRBV10-3
J: TRBJ2-2

CDR3: CASSKLGRVLVFEQFF
V: TRBV21-1
J: TRBJ2-1

CDR3: CASSPTSPGTDTQYF
V: TRBV7-9
J: TRBJ2-3

CDR3: CASSLYSPVVTGELFF
V: TRBV7-2
J: TRBJ2-2

CDR3: CASSEGQNSPLHF
V: TRBV25-1
J: TRBJ1-6

CDR3: CASSLVRDTQYF
V: TRBV7-2
J: TRBJ2-3

CDR3: CASSLGHKLAGARPYF
V: TRBV19
J: TRBJ2-3

CDR3: CSVGGSGNTIYF
V: TRBV29-1
J: TRBJ1-3

CDR3: CASSHHRNMNTEAFF
V: TRBV7-8
J: TRBJ1-1